This T cell receptor beta chain was recorded in a study of shared clonotypes between healthy human individuals. Regarding the study as a whole: In this cohort, only blood was sampled, and tissue repertoires likely differ.

The V end was cut by 5 bases, the J end by 4 bases, with 5 bases between. Germline V lookup: CDR1 SGHDN, CDR2 FVKESK. This CDR3 is 11 amino acids long. This clone appeared once. The antigen is not known. Original processing notes: ImmunoSEQ output held junction-only sequences without quality scores, so filtering differed. Assay: immunoSEQ multiplex PCR; the TCRdb copy retains only in-frame clones and omits some. V, J and clone size are those of that table, while D and trimming were read from the DNA. The data show approximately 470,000 clones, with over 70% seen just once and 10% to 15% held by the top ten.

The gene calls are TRBV14 and TRBJ2-5; D gene unclear. This receptor was identified in a woman aged 35 to 49 in good health. Some clones in this sample may be carry-over from other donors' samples. The sequenced material came from PBMCs. DNA of the CDR3: TGTGCCAGCAGCATTACAGAGACCCAGTACTTC. It specifies CASSITETQYF.